Shown below are 24 T cell receptor beta chains from a single sample sequenced in a study of CD4 and CD8 cells across lung adenocarcinoma regions. Each CDR3 protein is one row after TCRdb ran MiXCR on the PCR reads. Of 10,000 to 15,000 distinct CDR3 sequences in the sample, under 75% were seen once. Sequenced input: CD8+ T cells from the margin of a lung tumor. The receptors shown here come from a female donor with lung adenocarcinoma. The CD4 and CD8 labels of this study may be unreliable.

J is TRBJ1-4 and V is TRBV4-1, with D hard to call. Trimming took off 5 bases at V and 0 bases at J, with 13 bases between the two ends. The CDR3 runs to 16 residues. Germline CDR1 and CDR2: MGHRA and YSYEKL. Here the CDR3 reads CASSSSTVATNEKLFF. In DNA form, the CDR3 reads TGCGCCAGCAGCTCGTCGACGGTTGCAACTAATGAAAAACTGTTTTTT.

The gene calls are TRBV6-1 and TRBJ2-3, with 7 bases that match TRBD1. Germline-derived CDR1 and CDR2 are MNHNS and SASEGT. The length of the CDR3 is 16 residues. After removal of 6 bases from V and 12 bases from J, the junction contained 21 bases not matched to a gene. CDR3 in DNA: TGTGCCAGCAGCGCTAGGGGGCTGCGAGCCACAGACATTCAGTATTTT. This codes for CASSARGLRATDIQYF.

By proportion, this clonotype is medium-sized. The chain links TRBV6-5 to TRBJ1-2; the match to TRBD1 covers 8 bases. Germline assignment: CDR1 MNHEY and CDR2 SVGAGI. Unmatched junction bases numbered 6, after V lost 2 bases and J lost 4 bases. The CDR3 runs to 15 residues. CDR3 DNA: TGTGCCAGCAGTTACCGACGCGGACAGGGCTATGGCTACACCTTC. This codes for CASSYRRGQGYGYTF.

V and J are TRBV27 and TRBJ2-1; D remains unclear. V gave up 6 bases and J gave up 0 bases, with 12 bases separating them. Germline lookup yields CDR1 MNHEY and CDR2 SMNVEV (reference sequence). The CDR3 runs 15 residues. This chain's CDR3 is CASSTRGSSYNEQFF. The DNA for the CDR3 is TGTGCCAGCAGCACCCGTGGAAGCTCCTACAATGAGCAGTTCTTC.

V and J are TRBV6-1 and TRBJ2-1, with D tentatively TRBD2 (6 bases). The J call may be faulty, since TRBJ2-5 better matches the DNA end. The CDR3 has 15 residues. Germline V CDR1 and CDR2: MNHNS, SASEGT. For the CDR3, the DNA is TGTGCCAGCAGCACCGCCGGTGGGGGGAAAGAGACCCAGTACTTC. Encoded protein: CASSTAGGGKETQYF.

This clonotype has a count of ten or more. The chain carries TRBV6-1 and TRBJ1-5; tentatively, D is TRBD1 (5 bases). The CDR3 has 13 amino acids. Germline assignment: CDR1 MNHNS and CDR2 SASEGT. The V end was cut by 10 bases, the J end by 3 bases, with 13 bases between. The CDR3 loop reads CATNRSPNQPQHF. The CDR3 DNA reads as TGTGCCACCAACAGGAGCCCCAATCAGCCCCAGCATTTT.

This clonotype was observed once. The gene calls are TRBV6-1 and TRBJ2-4; 7 bases match TRBD1. V shed 4 bases, J shed 0 bases, and the junction held 6 bases outside the gene matches. The CDR3 sequence is 16 residues long. Germline V gene sequence: CDR1 MNHNS, CDR2 SASEGT. CDR3 in DNA: TGTGCCAGCAGTGTTAGGGGGCTCCGAGCCAAAAACATTCAGTACTTC. Residues: CASSVRGLRAKNIQYF.

The chain combines TRBV27 with TRBJ2-3, with D possibly being TRBD2 (6 bases). The CDR3 contains 15 residues. Looked up from germline, CDR1 is MNHEY and CDR2 is SMNVEV (reference sequence). Trimming removed 6 bases from V and 2 bases from J, with 15 bases in between. In DNA form, the CDR3 reads TGTGCCAGCAGGCAGCGGGTAGGACTCACAGATACGCAGTATTTT. This codes for CASRQRVGLTDTQYF.

The chain joins TRBV6-1 to TRBJ2-1; TRBD2 aligns across 9 bases. The length of the CDR3 is 15 residues. J lost 4 bases, V lost 4 bases, and 5 bases had no gene match. The germline gives CDR1 MNHNS, CDR2 SASEGT. CDR3 loop: CASSASSGDYNEQFF. For the CDR3, the DNA is TGTGCCAGCAGTGCATCTAGCGGGGATTACAATGAGCAGTTCTTC.

This clonotype was found a few times. V usage is TRBV6-1 and J usage is TRBJ2-1, with D possibly called TRBD1 or TRBD2 (5 bases each). V gave up 5 bases and J gave up 6 bases, with 20 bases separating them. From germline, CDR1 is MNHNS and CDR2 SASEGT. The CDR3 has 16 amino acids. The DNA of the CDR3 is TGTGCCAGCAGTCGTGCCCCGGGACCCACAGCCAATGAGCAGTTCTTC. Translated, it gives CASSRAPGPTANEQFF.

Worth noting for this clonotype: One junction end does not reproduce the germline sequence, and a read error may be involved. This sequence joins TRBV12-3 or TRBV12-4 and TRBJ2-5, with D possibly being TRBD1 (6 bases). The tail of the sequence fits TRBJ2-3 better, so the J call may be wrong. The CDR3 runs 16 residues. CDR3 sequence reads: CACRGFGAKDPDTQYF. The CDR3 nucleotides are TGTGCCTGCAGGGGTTTCGGGGCTAAGGACCCAGATACCCAGTATTTT.

By share of the sample, this clonotype is medium-sized. V gene TRBV6-5 combines with J gene TRBJ2-7, with 9 bases matching TRBD2. CDR1 is MNHEY and CDR2 is SVGAGI in the germline V gene. J was trimmed by 9 bases and V by 6 bases; bases with no gene match: 6. The CDR3 sequence is 12 residues long. This CDR3 reads CASSYLAGLQYF. The CDR3 DNA reads as TGTGCCAGCAGCTATCTAGCGGGGTTGCAGTACTTC.

This chain connects TRBV27 to TRBJ2-5, with no clear D. V lost 4 bases and J lost 2, with 2 bases in between. From germline, CDR1 is MNHEY and CDR2 SMNVEV (reference sequence). This CDR3 contains 11 residues. CDR3 loop: CASSSQETQYF. The CDR3 nucleotides are TGTGCCAGCAGTTCGCAAGAGACCCAGTACTTC.

The chain uses TRBV6-1 and TRBJ2-1, with D possibly called TRBD1 or TRBD2 (5 bases each). The J call may not be correct, given that the DNA end is closer to TRBJ2-7. Germline V lookup: CDR1 MNHNS, CDR2 SASEGT. This CDR3 is 13 amino acids long. CDR3 sequence reads: CASTRDLSYEQYF. DNA of the CDR3: TGTGCCAGCACCCGGGACCTCTCCTACGAGCAGTACTTC.

This clonotype is categorized as medium-sized. V gene TRBV6-1 combines with J gene TRBJ2-5, with a weak D call TRBD2 (6 bases). Germline CDR1 MNHNS, CDR2 SASEGT. V was pared by 8 bases and J by 2 bases, with 15 bases between. The CDR3 is 14 residues long. The CDR3 DNA reads as TGTGCCAGCTCAAAAAGGGACTTACAAGAGACCCAGTACTTC. Translating it yields CASSKRDLQETQYF.

This clonotype was observed a single time. The J gene is TRBJ2-3, the V gene TRBV28, with D uncertain. CDR1 MDHEN and CDR2 SYDVKM come from the germline V gene. V was cut by 8 bases and J by 1 base, with 16 bases left in between. The CDR3 loop spans 15 amino acids. The CDR3 DNA is TGTGCCAGCGGGATGAGTACTCGGGGCACAGATACGCAGTATTTT. Its protein product is CASGMSTRGTDTQYF.

This CDR3 reads CASSLVWGSGNTIYF. In DNA, the CDR3 is TGTGCCAGCAGCTTAGTATGGGGTAGTGGAAACACCATATATTTT. The chain has TRBV7-2 and TRBJ1-3; D is unclear. V lost 1 base and J 3 bases, leaving 10 bases between the germline ends. The CDR3 has 15 residues. CDR1 and CDR2 (germline): SGHTA, FQGNSA.

There are many counts of this clonotype. The V gene is TRBV14, the J gene TRBJ2-1; possibly TRBD1 or TRBD2 for D (5 bases each). Germline values: CDR1 SGHDN, CDR2 FVKESK. This CDR3 has 15 amino acids. V lost 1 base and J 6 bases, leaving 13 bases between the germline ends. DNA for the CDR3: TGTGCCAGCAGCCAAGTCGGGGCACCCGGCAATGAGCAGTTCTTC. Protein product: CASSQVGAPGNEQFF. Variable domain in full (rest from reference TRBV14 and TRBJ2-1): EAGVTQFPSHSVIEKGQTVTLRCDPISGHDNLYWYRRVMGKEIKFLLHFVKESKQDESGMPNNRFLAERTGGTYSTLKVQPAELEDSGVYFCASSQVGAPGNEQFFGPGTRLTVL.

The chain links TRBV6-1 to TRBJ2-1; no clear D gene. The DNA end lines up better with TRBJ2-7; the J call may be wrong. CDR3 length: 15 amino acids. Germline loops: CDR1 MNHNS, CDR2 SASEGT. The CDR3 bases are TGTGCCAGCAGTGAAAGGGCCAATAGTCGATACGAGCAGTACTTC. This encodes CASSERANSRYEQYF.

This rearrangement joins TRBV11-1 to TRBJ2-4, with D perhaps TRBD2 (6 bases). The CDR3 runs 17 residues. Germline-derived CDR1 and CDR2 are SGHAT and FQDESV (reference sequence). V dropped 5 bases and J dropped 12 bases, with 29 bases sitting between them. The chain's CDR3 is CASSPRAGSRAKDTQYF. In DNA form, the CDR3 reads TGTGCCAGCAGCCCCCGCGCGGGGTCGAGAGCCAAAGATACTCAGTACTTC.

A few counts support this clonotype. The CDR3 bases are TGTGCCAGCAGGAGGACGGCGTGGGGGACCCAGTACTTC. Protein sequence: CASRRTAWGTQYF. The chain combines TRBV6-1 with TRBJ2-1, with D unresolved. The end of the DNA aligns better with TRBJ2-5, so the J call may be wrong. The CDR3 is 13 amino acids. Germline V gene sequence: CDR1 MNHNS, CDR2 SASEGT.

The chain couples TRBV6-1 to TRBJ2-5; 7 bases are shared with TRBD1. The CDR3 loop spans 15 amino acids. J was trimmed by 3 bases and V by 6 bases; bases with no gene match: 10. In germline, CDR1 is MNHNS, CDR2 SASEGT. The CDR3 sequence is CASSRSGTAKETQYF. The CDR3 nucleotides are TGTGCCAGCAGCCGTTCCGGGACAGCTAAAGAGACCCAGTACTTC.

A word on this clonotype: The junction shows a germline mismatch at one end, possibly a read error. The chain employs TRBV27 and TRBJ2-3, with TRBD1 as a possible D gene (6 bases). Germline V gives CDR1 MNHEY, CDR2 SMNVEV (reference sequence). This CDR3 is 14 amino acids long. CDR3 in amino acids: CAGSGGRYQETQYF. The CDR3 DNA follows: TGTGCGGGGAGTGGGGGCCGGTACCAAGAGACGCAGTACTTT.

This clonotype was recorded many times. The chain couples TRBV27 to TRBJ1-4, with D perhaps matching TRBD1 (6 bases). Trimming took off 2 bases at V and 7 bases at J, with 14 bases between the two ends. Germline V gene sequence: CDR1 MNHEY, CDR2 SMNVEV (reference sequence). CDR3 length equals 15 residues. The CDR3 DNA is TGTGCCAGCAGTTTAGGAACAGGGAGAGGTGAAAAACTGTTTTTT. Amino acids: CASSLGTGRGEKLFF.